The rows below give T cell receptor beta chains drawn from one sample of a study of early T cells in non-severe SARS-CoV-2 infection. TCRdb reanalysed the 5' RACE reads using MiXCR and keeps one entry per CDR3 protein. The table shows about 64,000 distinct CDR3 sequences, with 11% occurring only once. The material sequenced was whole blood, taken at baseline. The source of these receptors is an adult who was a healthcare worker with PCR-confirmed SARS-CoV-2 infection or an uninfected control (not recorded which). The CDR3 runs from the conserved cysteine through the conserved F or W. Fields, in order: CDR3 DNA, CDR3 protein, D gene, J gene, clone size, V gene. A D gene is named only where the DNA matches it firmly. For some rows the clone size is stated as once, few or many, or as a class when expanded; others skip it.

DNA: TGTGCCAGCAGCCACCCAGGGGGCTCTGAGCAGTTCTTC
CDR3: CASSHPGGSEQFF
D: TRBD1
J: TRBJ2-1
size: few
V: TRBV7-9

DNA: TGTGCCAGCAGCAATACAGGAGCGGACGGGGAGCTGTTTTTT
CDR3: CASSNTGADGELFF
D: .
J: TRBJ2-2
size: many
V: TRBV12-3/TRBV12-4

DNA: TGTGCCAGCAGTTGGACTAGCGGGGAGTACAATGAGCAGTTCTTC
CDR3: CASSWTSGEYNEQFF
D: TRBD2
J: TRBJ2-1
size: few
V: TRBV11-2

DNA: TGTGCCAGCAGCCCGGCCGGGACAGGGTCCCGGTTTGGCTACACCTTC
CDR3: CASSPAGTGSRFGYTF
D: TRBD1
J: TRBJ1-2
size: many
V: TRBV7-9

DNA: TGTGCCAGCAGCCGCATGGCGGGGGGAAACACCATATATTTT
CDR3: CASSRMAGGNTIYF
D: .
J: TRBJ1-3
size: few
V: TRBV12-3/TRBV12-4

DNA: TGTGCCAGCAGCGAACTACCCCAAGAGACCCAGTACTTC
CDR3: CASSELPQETQYF
D: .
J: TRBJ2-5
size: few
V: TRBV7-2

DNA: TGCAGTGCTAGATCGCCCACCTACGAGCAGTACTTC
CDR3: CSARSPTYEQYF
D: .
J: TRBJ2-7
size: .
V: TRBV20-1

DNA: TGTGCCAGCAGTAGGACTAGGTCATTAGAGACCCAGTACTTC
CDR3: CASSRTRSLETQYF
D: TRBD2
J: TRBJ2-5
size: many
V: TRBV7-6

DNA: TGTGCCAGCAGCGTAGGTAGCCAGGCTGGGGCCAACGTCCTGACTTTC
CDR3: CASSVGSQAGANVLTF
D: .
J: TRBJ2-6
size: .
V: TRBV9

DNA: TGTGCCAGCAGTCGGGAGGGACGTGAAGCTTTCTTT
CDR3: CASSREGREAFF
D: .
J: TRBJ1-1
size: .
V: TRBV28

DNA: TGTGCCAGCAGTTCCCGGACAGGGGGACGTGGCTACACCTTC
CDR3: CASSSRTGGRGYTF
D: TRBD1
J: TRBJ1-2
size: many
V: TRBV12-3/TRBV12-4

DNA: TGTGCCAGCAGCTTAGAGTCGAACACTGAAGCTTTCTTT
CDR3: CASSLESNTEAFF
D: .
J: TRBJ1-1
size: few
V: TRBV7-9

DNA: TGTGCCAGCAGCCCCGCCGGGGGGGGGATCGGCTTGAGCACAGATACGCAGTATTTT
CDR3: CASSPAGGGIGLSTDTQYF
D: TRBD2
J: TRBJ2-3
size: many
V: TRBV7-6

DNA: TGTGCCAGCAGCTTAGCGCCGGGAGGGGCCTTCCAGTACTTC
CDR3: CASSLAPGGAFQYF
D: TRBD2
J: TRBJ2-4
size: .
V: TRBV7-6

DNA: TGTGCCAGCAGCTTGCAACTAGCGGGGGAAAACATTCAGTACTTC
CDR3: CASSLQLAGENIQYF
D: TRBD2
J: TRBJ2-4
size: .
V: TRBV5-4

DNA: TGTGCCAGCTCACCAGACTACAATGAGCAGTTCTTC
CDR3: CASSPDYNEQFF
D: .
J: TRBJ2-1
size: .
V: TRBV18

DNA: TGCGCCAGCAGCTTGGGGGGCCCAGCTGGGGCCAACGTCCTGACTTTC
CDR3: CASSLGGPAGANVLTF
D: .
J: TRBJ2-6
size: few
V: TRBV5-1

DNA: TGTGCCAGCCTCAGGTCAGGGGCCGAGGAAAGGAGGCAGTTCTTC
CDR3: CASLRSGAEERRQFF
D: .
J: TRBJ2-1
size: few
V: TRBV6-6

DNA: TGTGCCAGTAGTATACGACCGAGGGGTATGGGGGAGCAGTACTTC
CDR3: CASSIRPRGMGEQYF
D: .
J: TRBJ2-7
size: few
V: TRBV19

DNA: TGCGCCAGCAGCCCGGACCGTTACACTGAAGCTTTCTTT
CDR3: CASSPDRYTEAFF
D: .
J: TRBJ1-1
size: few
V: TRBV4-3

DNA: TGTGCCAGCAGCCTGGGCACCGGGGAGCTGTTTTTT
CDR3: CASSLGTGELFF
D: .
J: TRBJ2-2
size: many
V: TRBV12-3/TRBV12-4

DNA: TGTGCCAGCAGCTTAAGCGGAGCTAACTATGGCTACACCTTC
CDR3: CASSLSGANYGYTF
D: .
J: TRBJ1-2
size: .
V: TRBV7-9

DNA: TGTGCCTGGAGGCCCAAAGGGCATCAGCCCCAGCATTTT
CDR3: CAWRPKGHQPQHF
D: .
J: TRBJ1-5
size: few
V: TRBV30

DNA: TGTGCCAGCAGCACCCGGACAGGGGGTTCCTACGAGCAGTACTTC
CDR3: CASSTRTGGSYEQYF
D: TRBD1
J: TRBJ2-7
size: .
V: TRBV7-6

DNA: TGCAGTGCCCTTAGCGGGGGAATCTCCTACAATGAGCAGTTCTTC
CDR3: CSALSGGISYNEQFF
D: TRBD2
J: TRBJ2-1
size: many
V: TRBV20-1

DNA: TGTGCCAGCAGTTCCCCCCCCAATGAGCAGTTCTTC
CDR3: CASSSPPNEQFF
D: .
J: TRBJ2-1
size: .
V: TRBV6-6

DNA: TGTGCCAGCAGTGTCTATCCTAAGGGACAGAGCTACGAGCAGTACTTC
CDR3: CASSVYPKGQSYEQYF
D: TRBD1
J: TRBJ2-7
size: few
V: TRBV27

DNA: TGTGCCAGCAGTGCGGACGGTACTGGCTACACCTTC
CDR3: CASSADGTGYTF
D: .
J: TRBJ1-2
size: few
V: TRBV12-3/TRBV12-4

DNA: TGCAGTGCTAGAGGACATTACGAGCAGTACTTC
CDR3: CSARGHYEQYF
D: .
J: TRBJ2-7
size: few
V: TRBV20-1

DNA: TGTGCCAGCAGTTACGCTAAAAACATTCAGTACTTC
CDR3: CASSYAKNIQYF
D: .
J: TRBJ2-4
size: many
V: TRBV6-2/TRBV6-3

DNA: TGCAGTGCTAGAGATCGGACCGACTATGGCTACACCTTC
CDR3: CSARDRTDYGYTF
D: .
J: TRBJ1-2
size: few
V: TRBV20-1

DNA: TGCAGTGCTGACACAGGGCAAGGGTACAATGAGCAGTTCTTC
CDR3: CSADTGQGYNEQFF
D: .
J: TRBJ2-1
size: many
V: TRBV20-1

DNA: TGTGCCAGTAGTATGGGGGACTTCCTTCAGCCCCAGCATTTT
CDR3: CASSMGDFLQPQHF
D: .
J: TRBJ1-5
size: few
V: TRBV19

DNA: TGTGCCAGCAGCTCCAGCCTCAGGGTCTCAGATACGCAGTATTTT
CDR3: CASSSSLRVSDTQYF
D: .
J: TRBJ2-3
size: few
V: TRBV7-6

DNA: TGTGCCAGCAGCTTACGGCCCTATTCACCCCTCCACTTT
CDR3: CASSLRPYSPLHF
D: .
J: TRBJ1-6
size: .
V: TRBV11-3

DNA: TGTGCCAGCAGCTTCCCAGGGAATGAAAAACTGTTTTTT
CDR3: CASSFPGNEKLFF
D: .
J: TRBJ1-4
size: many
V: TRBV5-6

DNA: TGTGCCAGCACCACATACGGGGAGCTGTTTTTT
CDR3: CASTTYGELFF
D: .
J: TRBJ2-2
size: .
V: TRBV6-2/TRBV6-3

DNA: TGCGCCAGCAGCGCGGGACCCCTGGGCAATCAGCCCCAGCATTTT
CDR3: CASSAGPLGNQPQHF
D: .
J: TRBJ1-5
size: many
V: TRBV4-1

DNA: TGCGCCAGCAGCTTGGCAGGGAACACTGAAGCTTTCTTT
CDR3: CASSLAGNTEAFF
D: .
J: TRBJ1-1
size: many
V: TRBV5-1

DNA: TGTGCCAGCAGCTCCTCGACAGGGTCTAATGAAAAACTGTTTTTT
CDR3: CASSSSTGSNEKLFF
D: TRBD1
J: TRBJ1-4
size: many
V: TRBV7-9

DNA: TGTGCCAGCAGTTTAGTAGGACTGGGCACTGAAGCTTTCTTT
CDR3: CASSLVGLGTEAFF
D: .
J: TRBJ1-1
size: few
V: TRBV12-3/TRBV12-4

DNA: TGCAGTGCTCTAACAGGGGGATACGAGCAGTACTTC
CDR3: CSALTGGYEQYF
D: TRBD1
J: TRBJ2-7
size: many
V: TRBV20-1

DNA: TGCGCCAGCAGCTTGGCGGGGCCTGCGACTGAAGCTTTCTTT
CDR3: CASSLAGPATEAFF
D: .
J: TRBJ1-1
size: many
V: TRBV5-1

DNA: TGTGCCAGCAGCTTAGATCAAGAAGCTTTCTTT
CDR3: CASSLDQEAFF
D: .
J: TRBJ1-1
size: .
V: TRBV7-9

DNA: TGTGCCAGCAGTTACGCGGGGCACGGCGAGCAGTACTTC
CDR3: CASSYAGHGEQYF
D: .
J: TRBJ2-7
size: .
V: TRBV6-5

DNA: TGTGCCGGACTCACACGGGGGAATTTGGAGACCCAGTACTTC
CDR3: CAGLTRGNLETQYF
D: .
J: TRBJ2-5
size: few
V: TRBV11-3

DNA: TGTGCCAGCAGCGAGGGACTAGCGGGGGGCAGCTCCTACAATGAGCAGTTCTTC
CDR3: CASSEGLAGGSSYNEQFF
D: TRBD2
J: TRBJ2-1
size: few
V: TRBV9

DNA: TGTGCCAGCAGGGATGGGTACACTGAAGCTTTCTTT
CDR3: CASRDGYTEAFF
D: .
J: TRBJ1-1
size: .
V: TRBV2

DNA: TGTGCCAGCAGCGGACAGGGGGGGCATGAGCAGTTCTTC
CDR3: CASSGQGGHEQFF
D: TRBD1
J: TRBJ2-1
size: .
V: TRBV7-9

DNA: TGTGCCAGCAGCAGCCACAGGGGGATCGATGAAAAACTGTTTTTT
CDR3: CASSSHRGIDEKLFF
D: TRBD1
J: TRBJ1-4
size: few
V: TRBV7-6

DNA: TGTGCCAGCAGCCCCCGACAGGGGGCTGTTAATGAGCAGTTCTTC
CDR3: CASSPRQGAVNEQFF
D: TRBD1
J: TRBJ2-1
size: .
V: TRBV11-3

DNA: TGCAGCGCCTTCGGGGTCTACGAGCAGTACTTC
CDR3: CSAFGVYEQYF
D: .
J: TRBJ2-7
size: few
V: TRBV29-1

DNA: TGTGCCAGCAGTCCCGGGACCCCGAGGATGGGCTACACCTTC
CDR3: CASSPGTPRMGYTF
D: .
J: TRBJ1-2
size: .
V: TRBV6-2/TRBV6-3

DNA: TGTGCCTGCCCCCAGAGAACGGAGGCCGGGGAGCTGTTTTTT
CDR3: CACPQRTEAGELFF
D: .
J: TRBJ2-2
size: few
V: TRBV30

DNA: TGTGCCAGCTCACTTGCAACAGAATCTGAAGCTTTCTTT
CDR3: CASSLATESEAFF
D: .
J: TRBJ1-1
size: .
V: TRBV18

DNA: TGTGCTAGTGGTCAAACCCGGGACGGCTATAATTCACCCCTCCACTTT
CDR3: CASGQTRDGYNSPLHF
D: .
J: TRBJ1-6
size: few
V: TRBV12-5

DNA: TGTGCCAGCAGCTTATTAGGAGGGACGAGGGAGACCCAGTACTTC
CDR3: CASSLLGGTRETQYF
D: .
J: TRBJ2-5
size: .
V: TRBV7-2

DNA: TGTGCCAGCAGCGTATCTAGCGGGGGCTCCTACGAGCAGTACTTC
CDR3: CASSVSSGGSYEQYF
D: TRBD2
J: TRBJ2-7
size: few
V: TRBV9

DNA: TGTGCCAGCAGCCGATTAACACAGATCACTGAAGCTTTCTTT
CDR3: CASSRLTQITEAFF
D: .
J: TRBJ1-1
size: few
V: TRBV7-9